The 25 T cell receptor beta chains below all came from one sample that was sequenced in a study of cytomegalovirus exposure and HLA in healthy donors. The PCR was carried out with 60 Vbeta primers and 13 Jbeta primers. Sequencing used immunoSEQ multiplex PCR; TCRdb keeps in-frame clones, though not all of them. The table has 100,000 to 150,000 clones, approximately 80% seen once; the top ten hold around 1.5%. Sequenced: PBMCs. The receptors here all came from a woman under 30 in good health and CMV-seronegative.

This chain joins TRBV5-6 and TRBJ1-2; D remains ambiguous. Between the trimmed V and J ends, which lost 4 bases and 0 bases, there was a span of 10 bases. Germline V gene lookup returns CDR1 SGHDT and CDR2 YYEEEE. This CDR3 spans 14 amino acids. CDR3 nucleotide sequence: TGTGCCAGCAGCCCCTTTCAGGCTAACTATGGCTACACCTTC. Translating it yields CASSPFQANYGYTF. Based on the CDR3 plus reference TRBV5-6 and TRBJ1-2, the full variable domain is DAGVTQSPTHLIKTRGQQVTLRCSPKSGHDTVSWYQQALGQGPQFIFQYYEEEERQRGNFPDRFSGHQFPNYSSELNVNALLLGDSALYLCASSPFQANYGYTFGSGTRLTVV.

J is TRBJ1-2 and V is TRBV5-4; 7 bases fit TRBD1. V lost 4 bases, J lost 7 bases, and 13 bases stayed unmatched. CDR3 size: 15 residues. Germline CDR1 SGHNT, CDR2 YYREEE (reference sequence). The CDR3 DNA reads as TGTGCCAGCAGCGCGTCCGGGACAGTTAGAATTGGCTACACCTTC. It translates to CASSASGTVRIGYTF.

The rearrangement joins TRBV7-2 to TRBJ1-5; D may be TRBD1 (5 bases). With 11 bases removed from V and 0 bases from J, the gap between germline ends came to 14 bases. This CDR3 comprises 14 residues. Germline CDR1 SGHTA, CDR2 FQGNSA. CDR3 bases: TGTGCCGTGGGGCACAGAATTAGCAATCAGCCCCAGCATTTT. This encodes CAVGHRISNQPQHF. Variable domain in full (rest from reference TRBV7-2 and TRBJ1-5): GAGVSQSPSNKVTEKGKDVELRCDPISGHTALYWYRQSLGQGLEFLIYFQGNSAPDKSGLPSDRFSAERTGGSVSTLTIQRTQQEDSAVYLCAVGHRISNQPQHFGDGTRLSIL.

This clone has a single count. The rearrangement links TRBV7-9 to TRBJ2-2, with 10 bases lining up with TRBD2. This CDR3 is 17 amino acids long. After removal of 4 bases from V and 6 bases from J, the junction contained 11 bases not matched to a gene. CDR1 is SEHNR, CDR2 FQNEAQ, per germline (reference sequence). The CDR3 DNA follows: TGTGCCAGCAGCTCCCCCCCAGCGGGAGGGAGGGCCGGGGAGCTGTTTTTT. Residues: CASSSPPAGGRAGELFF.

This chain links TRBV7-9 with TRBJ1-1, with 7 bases matching TRBD1. Trimming at V came to 5 bases and at J to 1 base, leaving 4 bases not matched to a gene. The CDR3 is 14 residues long. The germline gives CDR1 SEHNR, CDR2 FQNEAQ (reference sequence). This CDR3 is CASSPGQTNTEAFF. CDR3 in DNA: TGTGCCAGCAGCCCGGGACAGACGAACACTGAAGCTTTCTTT.

The V and J genes are TRBV2 and TRBJ2-2; the match to TRBD2 covers 7 bases. The CDR3 runs 14 residues. The V and J ends lost 6 bases and 2 bases, in that order; junction bases with no gene match: 3. Germline CDR1 is SNHLY and CDR2 is FYNNEI. DNA of the CDR3: TGTGCCAGCAGGAGGGAGGGTAACACCGGGGAGCTGTTTTTT. This translates into CASRREGNTGELFF.

This chain links TRBV18 with TRBJ1-5; TRBD1 agrees at 7 bases. V lost 6 bases and J lost 7; bases outside the gene matches: 6. The CDR3 spans 13 residues. Germline assignment: CDR1 KGHSH and CDR2 LQKENI. For the CDR3, the DNA is TGTGCCAGCTCTCCGGACAGGATGCAGCCCCAGCATTTT. This gives the protein CASSPDRMQPQHF.

The chain employs TRBV6-1 and TRBJ2-2, with TRBD1 matching 7 bases. The germline gives CDR1 MNHNS, CDR2 SASEGT. V trimming: 6 bases; J trimming: 5 bases; junction bases outside the gene matches: 9. CDR3 length: 15 residues. The chain's CDR3 is CASRQQGIGTGELFF. In nucleotides, the CDR3 is TGTGCCAGCAGACAACAGGGGATCGGGACCGGGGAGCTGTTTTTT.

This clone came up once. This rearrangement joins TRBV18 to TRBJ2-4; the match to TRBD1 covers 8 bases. V lost 3 bases to trimming and J lost 0 bases; unmatched junction nucleotides: 4. CDR1 and CDR2 (germline): KGHSH, LQKENI. This CDR3 has 16 residues. The DNA of the CDR3 is TGTGCCAGCTCACCCGGACAGGGCCTAGCCAAAAACATTCAGTACTTC. Translated, it gives CASSPGQGLAKNIQYF.

This clone was seen only once. The J gene is TRBJ2-1, the V gene TRBV7-9; unclear D gene. The CDR3 spans 8 residues. CDR1 and CDR2 from the germline V gene are SEHNR and FQNEAQ (reference sequence). V lost 11 bases to trimming and J lost 10 bases, with 6 bases between them. The DNA of the CDR3 is TGTGCCGCGGAGGAGCAGTTCTTC. This gives the protein CAAEEQFF.

J is TRBJ2-7 and V is TRBV5-4; TRBD1 might be the D (6 bases). V lost 5 bases, J lost 2 bases, and 20 bases lay in between. Germline V gene sequence: CDR1 SGHNT, CDR2 YYREEE (reference sequence). The CDR3 contains 16 residues. The CDR3 DNA reads as TGTGCCAGCAGTCCCAAATTGGACAGCCGAACCTACGAGCAGTACTTC. Its protein product is CASSPKLDSRTYEQYF.

The CDR3 bases are TGTGCCAGCAGCCCGCTACGAGGGGGAACCTACGAGCAGTACTTC. Amino acid sequence: CASSPLRGGTYEQYF. The V call is TRBV5-8, the J call TRBJ2-5, with D maybe TRBD1 (6 bases). The J call is uncertain, as TRBJ2-7 better fits the DNA end. Germline lookup yields CDR1 SGHTS and CDR2 YDEGEE. This CDR3 contains 15 residues.

The V and J genes are TRBV19 and TRBJ1-1, with 9 bases that match TRBD1. The trim removed 6 bases at V and 5 bases at J, leaving 4 bases unmatched. Germline values: CDR1 LNHDA, CDR2 SQIVND (reference sequence). The CDR3 loop spans 13 amino acids. The CDR3 region is CASSNRGRTEAFF. CDR3 bases: TGTGCCAGTAGCAACAGGGGGCGTACTGAAGCTTTCTTT.

This chain joins TRBV6-6 and TRBJ1-2; D gene uncertain. Germline CDR1 MNHNY, CDR2 SVGAGI (reference sequence). Trimming removed 5 bases from V and 5 bases from J, with 6 bases in between. The CDR3 has 11 residues. The CDR3 reads CASSTEYGYTF. The CDR3 DNA reads TGTGCCAGCAGTACAGAATATGGCTACACCTTC.

This chain uses TRBV4-1 with TRBJ2-7, with D tentatively TRBD1 (5 bases). Germline V gives CDR1 MGHRA, CDR2 YSYEKL. This CDR3 spans 13 amino acids. Trimming pared 3 bases from V and 2 bases from J, leaving 8 bases between. Here the CDR3 DNA reads TGCGCCAGCAGCCAGGACATTACCTACGAGCAGTACTTC. It yields the protein CASSQDITYEQYF.

The V gene is TRBV6-5, the J gene TRBJ2-1; TRBD2 agrees at 7 bases. The V gene end was trimmed by 6 bases and the J gene end by 3 bases; junction bases not matched to a gene: 8. This CDR3 region has 15 residues. In germline, CDR1 is MNHEY, CDR2 SVGAGI. CDR3 residues: CASSLSRGVYNEQFF. CDR3 coding DNA: TGTGCCAGCAGCTTATCTCGGGGGGTCTACAATGAGCAGTTCTTC.

This chain connects TRBV6-6 to TRBJ2-7, with TRBD1 identical over 10 bases. CDR1 MNHNY and CDR2 SVGAGI come from the germline V gene (reference sequence). J gave up 5 bases and V 5 bases, and 3 bases lay outside the gene matches. The length of the CDR3 is 13 residues. The CDR3 here is CASSPGQGNEQYF. The DNA of the CDR3 is TGTGCCAGCAGTCCGGGACAGGGGAACGAGCAGTACTTC.

The rearrangement links TRBV6-5 to TRBJ1-1; TRBD1 agrees at 7 bases. Unmatched junction bases numbered 7, after V lost 6 bases and J lost 3 bases. This CDR3 contains 14 residues. CDR1 and CDR2 from the germline V gene are MNHEY and SVGAGI. As DNA, the CDR3 is TGTGCCAGCAGGCCCGGGACAGAGCACACTGAAGCTTTCTTT. Amino acids: CASRPGTEHTEAFF.

This clone was detected a few times. CDR3 sequence reads: CASSDLAGSRETQYF. DNA for the CDR3: TGCGCCAGCAGTGACCTAGCGGGTTCACGGGAGACCCAGTACTTC. The chain carries TRBV10-2 and TRBJ2-5; the match to TRBD2 covers 8 bases. This CDR3 spans 15 amino acids. The germline V gene has CDR1 WSHSY and CDR2 SAAADI. The trim removed 3 bases at V and 5 bases at J, leaving 8 bases unmatched.

J is TRBJ1-4 and V is TRBV7-9; TRBD1 aligns across 9 bases. Germline CDR1 and CDR2: SEHNR and FQNEAQ (reference sequence). Trimming took 7 bases from V and 7 from J; bases not matched to a gene: 4. The CDR3 is 13 amino acids. The CDR3 DNA follows: TGTGCCAGCAACAGGGGGCTTGGTGAAAAACTGTTTTTT. This gives the protein CASNRGLGEKLFF.

This clone was seen just once. The rearrangement joins TRBV5-1 to TRBJ1-2, with TRBD1 matching 10 bases. Per the germline V gene, CDR1 is SGHRS and CDR2 is YFSETQ. This CDR3 is 14 amino acids long. After removal of 4 bases from V and 2 bases from J, the junction contained 2 bases not matched to a gene. The CDR3 here is CASSQGQGNYGYTF. The CDR3 coding sequence is TGCGCCAGCAGCCAGGGACAGGGGAACTATGGCTACACCTTC.

A remark on this clone: At one of its ends the junction is not consistent with the germline gene, which may arise from a read error. The genes are TRBV4-1 and TRBJ2-7; D perhaps matches TRBD2 (5 bases). CDR1 and CDR2 (germline): MGHRA, YSYEKL. The CDR3 is 13 residues long. In nucleotides, the CDR3 is TGCGCCAGCAGCCAACAAGGGTATAGCGCCGATCACTTC. Amino acid sequence: CASSQQGYSADHF.

This clone was observed a few times. The V call is TRBV2, the J call TRBJ1-1; TRBD1 matches 7 bases. Trimming cost V 3 bases and J 1 base; bases outside gene matches: 5. Germline V gives CDR1 SNHLY, CDR2 FYNNEI. This CDR3 has 15 amino acids. The CDR3 DNA reads TGTGCCAGCAGTGACCAGGGACAGCAGAACACTGAAGCTTTCTTT. It translates to CASSDQGQQNTEAFF.

A single count supports this clone. This rearrangement joins TRBV7-9 to TRBJ1-1, with 7 bases matching TRBD1. J gave up 1 base and V 0 bases, and 11 bases lay outside the gene matches. Germline values: CDR1 SEHNR, CDR2 FQNEAQ (reference sequence). CDR3 length: 18 residues. Here the CDR3 reads CASSLARGTRRANTEAFF. The CDR3 region has the DNA TGTGCCAGCAGCTTAGCCAGGGGGACAAGGCGCGCGAACACTGAAGCTTTCTTT.

This clone occurred once. The rearrangement joins TRBV7-8 to TRBJ2-1, with D unclear. V was pared by 3 bases and J by 7 bases, with 7 bases between. The germline gives CDR1 SGHVS, CDR2 FQNEAQ. The CDR3 has 12 amino acids. The CDR3 loop is CASSLTRNEQFF. CDR3 coding DNA: TGTGCCAGCAGCTTGACTCGGAATGAGCAGTTCTTC.